The rows below give T cell receptor beta chains drawn from one sample of a study of low-dose radiotherapy and immunotherapy resistance in tumors. TCRdb reanalysed the reads using MiXCR and keeps one entry per CDR3 protein. The repertoire has 59,000 or so distinct CDR3 sequences, more than 25% of them found once; the top ten carry under 7%. The starting material was PBMCs, obtained before treatment. These receptors came from a male donor with rectosigmoid adenocarcinoma. The CDR3 runs from the conserved cysteine through the conserved F or W. A D gene is named only where the DNA matches it firmly. Clone size is given for some rows only: seen once, a few or many times, or a class if the clone is expanded.

CDR3nt	CDR3aa	d_gene	abundance	v_gene	j_gene
TGTGCCAGCAGTTACCTAGTCGGTATTGGGGGCAATGAGCAGTTCTTC	CASSYLVGIGGNEQFF	-	medium-sized	TRBV6-2/TRBV6-3	TRBJ2-1
TGTGCCAGCAGCCCGCGAGAGTCTGGGGCCAACGTCCTGACTTTC	CASSPRESGANVLTF	-	-	TRBV11-2	TRBJ2-6
TGTGCCAGCAGTGTAGCCACAGATACGCAGTATTTT	CASSVATDTQYF	-	-	TRBV6-8	TRBJ2-3
TGTGCCAGCAGCTTAGGGTCATCCGTTAGGGGAAACACCATATATTTT	CASSLGSSVRGNTIYF	-	many	TRBV7-2	TRBJ1-3
TGCGCCAGCAGCCAAGACCCGATTGGCGGGGGAGGTAATGAGCAGTTCTTC	CASSQDPIGGGGNEQFF	TRBD2	many	TRBV4-1	TRBJ2-1
TGTGCCAGCAGATTCAGAGTAGCAGCCAACACCGGGGAGCTGTTTTTT	CASRFRVAANTGELFF	-	many	TRBV7-2	TRBJ2-2
TGTGCCAGCCAAGGACCCAGGGGAGGATCACCCCTCCACTTT	CASQGPRGGSPLHF	-	few	TRBV28	TRBJ1-6
TGTGCCAGCAGTGAAAACTCGGGACAATCTGAAGCTTTCTTT	CASSENSGQSEAFF	-	many	TRBV6-2/TRBV6-3	TRBJ1-1
TGTGCCAGCAGCGTAGGGCTCCAGGGTGGGAATGAGCAGTTCTTC	CASSVGLQGGNEQFF	-	few	TRBV9	TRBJ2-1
TGTGCCAGCAGTTTGGAGGGTTTGGGCACTGAAGCTTTCTTT	CASSLEGLGTEAFF	-	many	TRBV12-3/TRBV12-4	TRBJ1-1
TGCGCCAGCAGCCTAGGGGCTAGCGGCTACAATGAGCAGTTCTTC	CASSLGASGYNEQFF	TRBD2	many	TRBV5-1	TRBJ2-1
TGTGCCAGCAGTTCCGCGGGAGCCCCCTACGAGCAGTACTTC	CASSSAGAPYEQYF	TRBD2	many	TRBV6-2/TRBV6-3	TRBJ2-7
TGTGCCAGTAGTATCCCAGGACCACTAAATCAGCCCCAGCATTTT	CASSIPGPLNQPQHF	-	-	TRBV19	TRBJ1-5
TGTGCCAGCAGTTTCGAGGGGGGATATGGCTACACCTTC	CASSFEGGYGYTF	-	-	TRBV12-3/TRBV12-4	TRBJ1-2
TGTGCCAGCAGCAAAGGACAGGGGGTCTATTCACCCCTCCACTTT	CASSKGQGVYSPLHF	TRBD1	-	TRBV12-3/TRBV12-4	TRBJ1-6
TGTGCCAGCTTTCACCGGGGTTCCCCAGAGACCCAGTACTTC	CASFHRGSPETQYF	-	many	TRBV5-4	TRBJ2-5
TGTGCCAGCAGTCCCTCCGGACTAGCGGGAGGGCCGCGAGAGACCCAGTACTTC	CASSPSGLAGGPRETQYF	TRBD2	few	TRBV12-3/TRBV12-4	TRBJ2-5
TGTGCCAGTAGTATCGTGGACGGAGCCTTGAGTGGCTACACCTTC	CASSIVDGALSGYTF	-	few	TRBV19	TRBJ1-2
TGTGCCAGCAGTTTACGCCCGGGACAGGGGAACGAGCAGTACTTC	CASSLRPGQGNEQYF	TRBD1	many	TRBV27	TRBJ2-7
TGTGCCAGCCAGAGACAGGGGGTCACAGATACGCAGTATTTT	CASQRQGVTDTQYF	TRBD1	many	TRBV27	TRBJ2-3
TGTGCCAGCAGCTTGGCTGCCGGGCCTAACTATGGCTACACCTTC	CASSLAAGPNYGYTF	-	-	TRBV5-3	TRBJ1-2
TGTGCCAGCAGTTTCGTCGAGGGGCGGGGTAATTCACCCCTCCACTTT	CASSFVEGRGNSPLHF	-	many	TRBV12-3/TRBV12-4	TRBJ1-6
TGTGCCAGCAGCCCCCTAGCGGCCCCACCCACAGATACGCAGTATTTT	CASSPLAAPPTDTQYF	TRBD2	-	TRBV9	TRBJ2-3
TGTGCCAGAAGCTCCCCTCCAGGATTTCTCTCTGGAAACACCATATATTTT	CARSSPPGFLSGNTIYF	-	many	TRBV5-3	TRBJ1-3
TGTGCCAGCAGTTTTTCACCGAACCGGGACTACGAGCAGTACTTC	CASSFSPNRDYEQYF	-	many	TRBV28	TRBJ2-7
TGTGCCAGCCGCGAAGACTCCTACAATGAGCAGTTCTTC	CASREDSYNEQFF	-	-	TRBV12-3/TRBV12-4	TRBJ2-1
TGCAGCGTTGAAGTTACGGTACACCTAAAGGAGAGCGGCTACACCTTC	CSVEVTVHLKESGYTF	-	many	TRBV29-1	TRBJ1-2
TGCAGTGCCCCAGGGGCCCGCACAGATACGCAGTATTTT	CSAPGARTDTQYF	-	many	TRBV20-1	TRBJ2-3
TGTGCCATGGAGGCGGGGTTTAATGAGCAGTTCTTC	CAMEAGFNEQFF	-	many	TRBV6-4	TRBJ2-1
TGTGCCAGCAGTGAAGTCGGAGCTTCGGCCAAAAACATTCAGTACTTC	CASSEVGASAKNIQYF	-	many	TRBV6-6	TRBJ2-4
TGCAGTGCTAGAGATCAGGGTCCGGGTAACCCCTACGAGCAGTACTTC	CSARDQGPGNPYEQYF	-	-	TRBV20-1	TRBJ2-7
TGTGCCAGCAGTTTATACGATCAGCCCCAGCATTTT	CASSLYDQPQHF	-	many	TRBV12-3/TRBV12-4	TRBJ1-5
TGTGCCAGCAGTGGAAATCAAGAGACCCAGTACTTC	CASSGNQETQYF	-	-	TRBV6-1	TRBJ2-5
TGCAGTGCTCGGGCGGGGCAAAGCAATCAGCCCCAGCATTTT	CSARAGQSNQPQHF	-	-	TRBV20-1	TRBJ1-5
TGCAGTGCTAAACTAGCGGACCGCTACGAGCAGTACTTC	CSAKLADRYEQYF	TRBD2	many	TRBV20-1	TRBJ2-7
TGTGCCAGCAGCCGGTCCGGGACGCCCGCGTGGGAGACCCAGTACTTC	CASSRSGTPAWETQYF	-	few	TRBV13	TRBJ2-5
TGTGCCAGCAGTTTAAATACTGGGGCCAGCGTCCTGACTTTC	CASSLNTGASVLTF	-	once	TRBV12-3/TRBV12-4	TRBJ2-6
TGTGCCCTTTTGTGGCTCTACGAGCAGTACTTC	CALLWLYEQYF	-	many	TRBV12-3/TRBV12-4	TRBJ2-7
TGTGCCAGCAGCGCGGGGCGGAACACTGAAGCTTTCTTT	CASSAGRNTEAFF	-	many	TRBV7-2	TRBJ1-1
TGTGCCAGCAGTTCTTGGACAGGGGGTCGCTTGAACACTGAAGCTTTCTTT	CASSSWTGGRLNTEAFF	TRBD1	-	TRBV27	TRBJ1-1
TGTGCCAGCAGCCCCCGGGCGAACACTGAAGCTTTCTTT	CASSPRANTEAFF	-	many	TRBV7-9	TRBJ1-1
TGTGCCAGCAGTCTTGCGAATTCACCCCTCCACTTT	CASSLANSPLHF	-	-	TRBV28	TRBJ1-6
TGTGCCAGCAGCCAGGGGCAAAACATTCAGTACTTC	CASSQGQNIQYF	-	many	TRBV4-2	TRBJ2-4
TGTGCCAGCAGCCCAGGGAACTACGAGCAGTACTTC	CASSPGNYEQYF	-	many	TRBV9	TRBJ2-7
TGTGCCAGCAGCAGCAGCGGGGGGGCCGCAGATACGCAGTATTTT	CASSSSGGAADTQYF	TRBD2	many	TRBV5-4	TRBJ2-3
TGCAGTGCTGCGCCCCAGGGAGGGAGAGTTGATGAGCAGTTCTTC	CSAAPQGGRVDEQFF	TRBD2	many	TRBV20-1	TRBJ2-1
TGTGCCAGCAGCAACAGGGGCAGCTACAATGAGCAGTTCTTC	CASSNRGSYNEQFF	TRBD1	-	TRBV28	TRBJ2-1
TGCGCCAGCAGCCATCGGACAGGGGGCCTGAATGAGCAGTTCTTC	CASSHRTGGLNEQFF	TRBD1	few	TRBV5-1	TRBJ2-1
TGCAGTGCTAGAGATGGGGGAGGGTCCTACGAGCAGTACTTC	CSARDGGGSYEQYF	TRBD2	many	TRBV20-1	TRBJ2-7
TGTGCCAGCAGCTCGGCGGGGGGGGGTCTGGGGAATACGCAGTATTTT	CASSSAGGGLGNTQYF	TRBD2	many	TRBV11-2	TRBJ2-3
TGTGCCAGCAGTCCCGGACTAGCGGGGCACACAGATACGCAGTATTTT	CASSPGLAGHTDTQYF	TRBD2	-	TRBV27	TRBJ2-3
TGTGCCAGCAGCTACTCAGGGGGAGGCGAGCAGTACTTC	CASSYSGGGEQYF	-	many	TRBV7-9	TRBJ2-7
TGTGCCAGCAGCTTAGAGCAAGGGGGCTCGGCGAACACCGGGGAGCTGTTTTTT	CASSLEQGGSANTGELFF	TRBD1	-	TRBV5-3	TRBJ2-2
TGTGCCAGCAGTTTAGACCGACAGGATACGCAGTATTTT	CASSLDRQDTQYF	-	many	TRBV12-3/TRBV12-4	TRBJ2-3
TGCAGTGCTAGAGGCCCAGCGGGATACAGTGAGCAGTTCTTC	CSARGPAGYSEQFF	TRBD2	many	TRBV20-1	TRBJ2-1
TGTGCCAGCAGGACGGACGAGGAAAAACTGTTTTTT	CASRTDEEKLFF	-	many	TRBV2	TRBJ1-4
TGTGCCAGCGGGAATGAGGAGACCCAGTACTTC	CASGNEETQYF	-	many	TRBV2	TRBJ2-5
TGTGCCAGCAGTTTGCTATCTCTACGATACTATGGCTACACCTTC	CASSLLSLRYYGYTF	-	many	TRBV28	TRBJ1-2
TGTGCCAGCCCGAAGAGGGTAGCGGGAATGGAACGGGTCTGGAGCACAGATACGCAGTATTTT	CASPKRVAGMERVWSTDTQYF	TRBD2	many	TRBV2	TRBJ2-3
TGTGCCAGCAGGACACAGGGGGCTAATGAGCAGTTCTTC	CASRTQGANEQFF	TRBD1	few	TRBV28	TRBJ2-1